These T cell receptor beta chains were read from a single sample in a study of T-cell memory formation after mild COVID-19. TCRdb used MiXCR to reprocess the 5' RACE reads, holding one entry per CDR3 protein. The table has fewer than 350,000 distinct CDR3 sequences, 8% to 9% seen once. The specimen was PBMCs or a T cell subset sorted from them (not recorded which). The receptors here all came from a man younger than 35 who had mild COVID-19 (a few samples of this study predate the infection). Cell type and time point are not known. The CDR3 runs from the conserved cysteine through the conserved F or W. D genes are given only for firm matches. Clone size is shown for a subset of rows, as once, few, many or a class of expanded clone.

D gene	V gene	clone size	J gene	CDR3 protein	CDR3 DNA
TRBD1	TRBV7-9	many	TRBJ2-5	CASRKDRGPETQYF	TGTGCCAGCAGGAAGGACAGGGGTCCAGAGACCCAGTACTTC
.	TRBV4-1	.	TRBJ1-2	CASSQFWSSSGPVRGGYTF	TGCGCCAGCAGCCAATTTTGGTCGAGTTCAGGCCCCGTACGCGGGGGCTACACCTTC
TRBD1	TRBV10-1	.	TRBJ2-4	CASSNGQALAKNIQYF	TGCGCCAGCAGTAACGGACAGGCACTAGCCAAAAACATTCAGTACTTC
.	TRBV11-2	few	TRBJ2-5	CASSLGIGGHQETQYF	TGTGCCAGCAGCCTGGGGATAGGGGGACACCAAGAGACCCAGTACTTC
TRBD1	TRBV27	few	TRBJ1-2	CASSFYFRDRGEVNYGYTF	TGTGCCAGCAGTTTCTATTTCCGGGACAGGGGGGAGGTCAACTATGGCTACACCTTC
.	TRBV29-1	many	TRBJ1-1	CSVTEAFF	TGCAGCGTCACTGAAGCTTTCTTT
.	TRBV7-9	many	TRBJ1-6	CASSSPGQLNSPLHF	TGTGCCAGCAGCTCGCCGGGCCAGCTGAATTCACCCCTCCACTTT
.	TRBV12-3/TRBV12-4	.	TRBJ2-7	CASRPGTHLDEQYF	TGTGCCAGCAGGCCCGGGACTCATCTCGACGAGCAGTACTTC
.	TRBV6-5	many	TRBJ2-2	CASSYSGTLAGELFF	TGTGCCAGCAGTTACTCCGGGACACTCGCCGGGGAGCTGTTTTTT
TRBD1	TRBV6-5	.	TRBJ2-1	CASSDRDRPHEQFF	TGTGCCAGCAGTGATCGGGACAGGCCACATGAGCAGTTCTTC
.	TRBV7-2	.	TRBJ2-7	CASSLWGSQQYF	TGTGCCAGCAGCTTATGGGGGTCCCAGCAGTACTTC
TRBD1	TRBV6-5	many	TRBJ2-2	CASSRQGYTGELFF	TGTGCCAGCAGTCGACAGGGATACACCGGGGAGCTGTTTTTT
TRBD1	TRBV20-1	.	TRBJ1-1	CSARDRASEAFF	TGCAGTGCTCGGGACAGGGCCTCTGAAGCTTTCTTT
.	TRBV19	many	TRBJ2-2	CASSGQSNTGELFF	TGTGCCAGTAGTGGGCAGTCGAACACCGGGGAGCTGTTTTTT
TRBD1	TRBV5-1	many	TRBJ1-5	CASSLDRGNNQPQHF	TGCGCCAGCAGCTTGGACAGGGGTAACAATCAGCCCCAGCATTTT
.	TRBV15	few	TRBJ2-5	CATRGTNQETQYF	TGTGCCACCAGAGGGACAAATCAAGAGACCCAGTACTTC
TRBD1	TRBV18	.	TRBJ1-1	CASSRTGGTEAFF	TGTGCCAGCTCGAGGACAGGCGGTACTGAAGCTTTCTTT
.	TRBV7-2	.	TRBJ1-3	CASSLAGGYGNTIYF	TGTGCCAGCAGCTTAGCGGGAGGGTACGGAAACACCATATATTTT
TRBD1	TRBV27	.	TRBJ1-1	CASSDFRGRQTEAFF	TGTGCCAGCAGTGACTTTAGGGGGCGCCAAACTGAAGCTTTCTTT
.	TRBV5-1	few	TRBJ2-1	CASSPLFGGNNEQFF	TGCGCCAGCAGCCCCCTTTTCGGGGGCAACAATGAGCAGTTCTTC
TRBD2	TRBV30	.	TRBJ2-1	CAWSVGLAGGPLSYNEQFF	TGTGCCTGGAGTGTTGGGCTTGCGGGGGGCCCCTTGTCCTACAATGAGCAGTTCTTC
.	TRBV20-1	.	TRBJ1-2	CSAKGGRFVYGYTF	TGCAGTGCTAAGGGTGGCAGGTTCGTCTATGGCTACACCTTC